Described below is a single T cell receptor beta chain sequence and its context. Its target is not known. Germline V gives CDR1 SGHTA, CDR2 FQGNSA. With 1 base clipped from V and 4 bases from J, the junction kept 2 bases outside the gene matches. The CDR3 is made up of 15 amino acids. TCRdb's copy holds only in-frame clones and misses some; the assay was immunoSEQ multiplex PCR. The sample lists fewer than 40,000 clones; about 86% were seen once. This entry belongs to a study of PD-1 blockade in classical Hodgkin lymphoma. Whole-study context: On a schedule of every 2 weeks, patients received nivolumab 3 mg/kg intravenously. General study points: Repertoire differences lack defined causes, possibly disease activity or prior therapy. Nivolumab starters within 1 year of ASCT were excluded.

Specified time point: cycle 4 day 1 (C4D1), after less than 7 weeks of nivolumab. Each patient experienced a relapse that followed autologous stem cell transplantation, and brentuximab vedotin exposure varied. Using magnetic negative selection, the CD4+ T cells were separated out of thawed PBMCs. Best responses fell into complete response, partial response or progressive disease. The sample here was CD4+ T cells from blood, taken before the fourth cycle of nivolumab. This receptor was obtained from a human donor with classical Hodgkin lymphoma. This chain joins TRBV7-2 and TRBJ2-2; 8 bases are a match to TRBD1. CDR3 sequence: CASSLVTGGTGELFF. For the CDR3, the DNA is TGTGCCAGCAGCTTAGTCACAGGGGGCACCGGGGAGCTGTTTTTT. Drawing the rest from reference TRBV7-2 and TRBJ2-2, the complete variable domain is GAGVSQSPSNKVTEKGKDVELRCDPISGHTALYWYRQSLGQGLEFLIYFQGNSAPDKSGLPSDRFSAERTGGSVSTLTIQRTQQEDSAVYLCASSLVTGGTGELFFGEGSRLTVL.